The 8 T cell receptor beta chains below all came from one sample that was sequenced in a study of shared clonotypes between healthy human individuals. Only in-frame clones appear in the TCRdb table, and some are missing; sequencing was by immunoSEQ multiplex PCR. The sample holds over a million clones; around 97% are singletons and the top ten take approximately 1.2%. Sample: naive CD4+ T cells sorted from blood. Subset indicated: CD45RA+ positively selected. Receptor source: a man in his thirties or forties in good health.

Comments on this clone: The same CDR3 can be traced to other DNA sequences in this sample. This chain uses TRBV7-9 with TRBJ2-1; D is ambiguous. CDR3 size: 14 residues. V was cut by 0 bases and J by 2 bases, with 5 bases left in between. CDR1 and CDR2 (germline): SEHNR, FQNEAQ (reference sequence). The CDR3 loop is CASSLAGTYNEQFF. The CDR3 nucleotides are TGTGCCAGCAGCTTAGCGGGTACCTACAATGAGCAGTTCTTC.

This clone was found once. The chain employs TRBV10-3 and TRBJ1-2; D remains ambiguous. Germline-derived CDR1 and CDR2 are ENHRY and SYGVKD. CDR3 length: 14 residues. V shed 5 bases and J shed 8 bases, with 18 bases lying between them. CDR3 sequence reads: CAISSRGPSEGYTF. Written as DNA, the CDR3 is TGTGCCATCAGTTCAAGAGGGCCCAGCGAGGGCTACACCTTC.

The chain recombines TRBV28 with TRBJ1-5, with D perhaps TRBD1 (6 bases). The V end was cut by 5 bases, the J end by 4 bases, with 18 bases between. CDR3 length: 16 amino acids. CDR1 and CDR2 from the germline V gene are MDHEN and SYDVKM. CDR3 DNA: TGTGCCAGCAGTCCCCAACAGGGAAGGGGGAATCAGCCCCAGCATTTT. The encoded protein is CASSPQQGRGNQPQHF.

V gene TRBV5-4 combines with J gene TRBJ2-3; TRBD2 matches 15 bases. The CDR3 is 16 residues long. Germline trimming cut 6 bases from V and 7 bases from J; bases unmatched to any gene: 9. Germline values: CDR1 SGHNT, CDR2 YYREEE (reference sequence). The CDR3: CASTPGLAGGLNTQYF. The DNA of the CDR3 is TGTGCCAGCACCCCAGGACTAGCGGGAGGGCTGAATACGCAGTATTTT.

This rearrangement joins TRBV27 to TRBJ2-2; 12 nucleotides agree with TRBD2. CDR1 MNHEY and CDR2 SMNVEV come from the germline V gene (reference sequence). CDR3 length equals 18 residues. V lost 5 bases and J lost 3; bases outside the gene matches: 10. CDR3 region: CASSPGLAGRGYTGELFF. CDR3 sequence (DNA): TGTGCCAGCAGTCCCGGACTAGCGGGAAGGGGGTACACCGGGGAGCTGTTTTTT.

The chain recombines TRBV18 with TRBJ2-3; 7 bases fit TRBD2. Trimming took 3 bases from V and 0 from J; bases not matched to a gene: 6. In germline, CDR1 is KGHSH, CDR2 LQKENI. The CDR3 is 16 residues long. The CDR3 protein is CASSPSLAASTDTQYF. In nucleotides, the CDR3 is TGTGCCAGCTCACCGTCCCTAGCGGCTAGCACAGATACGCAGTATTTT. Combining the CDR3 with reference TRBV18 and TRBJ2-3 gives the whole variable domain NAGVMQNPRHLVRRRGQEARLRCSPMKGHSHVYWYRQLPEEGLKFMVYLQKENIIDESGMPKERFSAEFPKEGPSILRIQQVVRGDSAAYFCASSPSLAASTDTQYFGPGTRLTVL.

As to this clone: At one end, the junction sequence differs from germline, possibly due to a read error. V usage is TRBV7-7 and J usage is TRBJ2-7, with D possibly TRBD1 on 5 matching bases. Germline V gene sequence: CDR1 SSHAT, CDR2 FNYEAQ (reference sequence). This CDR3 has 14 amino acids. Here the CDR3 DNA reads TGTGCTAGCAGCAAAGACAGAAGCTCCTACGAGCAGTACTTC. Protein product: CASSKDRSSYEQYF.

V and J are TRBV6-5 and TRBJ1-1, with D possibly being TRBD1 (6 bases). Trimming removed 2 bases at V and 1 base at J, with 8 bases between. The germline V gene encodes CDR1 MNHEY and CDR2 SVGAGI. The CDR3 has 14 amino acids. The CDR3: CASSYGQKNTEAFF. The CDR3 DNA follows: TGTGCCAGCAGTTACGGACAGAAGAACACTGAAGCTTTCTTT.